This T cell receptor (beta chain) derives from a study of naive and memory T cell subsets. The CDR3 sequence is 16 residues long. Germline V lookup: CDR1 SNHLY, CDR2 FYNNEI. V lost 8 bases to trimming and J lost 12 bases, with 26 bases between them. This clonotype was observed many times. Its matching antigen is unknown. Amplification of ligated cDNA took four PCR rounds with SP2 and nested alpha and beta constant primers. For blood and skin samples, reverse transcription used TCR alpha and beta constant primers. Using its own MiXCR run on the 5' RACE reads, TCRdb lists one record per CDR3 protein. The profile shows roughly 60,000 distinct CDR3 sequences, 8% of them singletons. Study-wide results and caveats: TCR transcript changes with activation or differentiation may affect this RNA method.

A UMI-containing oligonucleotide was joined by 3' ligation to the TCR cDNA template. Whole-blood samples were roughly 2.7 ml of peripheral blood from healthy adult volunteers. Reverse transcription used DNase-treated unsorted total RNA, aiming for roughly 1 to 1000 ng. This chain links TRBV2 with TRBJ1-6; D possibly corresponds to TRBD1 (6 bases). This clonotype was sampled from a female donor in good health. The CDR3 region is CASLETNGGARRPLHF. In DNA form, the CDR3 reads TGTGCCAGCCTAGAGACGAACGGGGGGGCTCGGAGACCCCTCCACTTT.